This T cell receptor (beta chain) was obtained from a study of Ad26.COV2.S vaccination and SARS-CoV-2 variants. Findings and caveats of the study: Vaccine recipients surpassed placebo recipients in spike-specific TCR breadth. Marked by substantial breadth, spike-specific CD8+ and CD4+ T cell responses were reportedly seen after vaccination. Total T cell responses may have been underestimated by the TCR breadth and depth analyses. With respect to non-spike TCR breadth, vaccine and placebo recipients were similar.

The CDR3 has 16 residues. From germline, CDR1 is SQVTM and CDR2 ANQGSEA. Trimming stripped 3 bases from V and 0 bases from J, with 16 bases between. Produced via immunoSEQ multiplex PCR; TCRdb's table is partial and in-frame only. In the table there are around 100,000 clones, more than 65% of which are singletons. With respect to this clone: What it binds is not known.

The chain employs TRBV29-1 and TRBJ2-3; D possibly uses TRBD1 or TRBD2 (6 bases each). The receptor was isolated from a human donor who had recovered from COVID-19. Sample: peripheral blood, taken after recovery from COVID-19. The CDR3 loop reads CSVEVLSGASTDTQYF. CDR3 nucleotides: TGCAGCGTTGAGGTTTTATCGGGGGCGAGCACAGATACGCAGTATTTT.